These 21 T cell receptor beta chains came from one sample sequenced in a study of T-cell reconstitution after alpha-beta-depleted transplantation in children. During its preparation, the TCRbeta library received unique molecular identifiers. MiXCR, applied by TCRdb to the PCR reads, yields one record per CDR3 protein. The sample has some 490,000 distinct CDR3 sequences, around 12% seen once. The input for sequencing was PBMCs from the stem cell graft donor, taken from the stem cell graft. The source of these receptors is a human donor who donated a stem cell graft to a child with combined immunodeficiency.

Turning to this clonotype: A much bigger clone sits one base away, suggesting this may be a read error. This chain links TRBV7-2 with TRBJ2-1; 11 bases align to TRBD1. The J segment lost 2 bases and the V segment lost 5 bases, leaving 2 bases of the junction unmatched. Looked up from germline, CDR1 is SGHTA and CDR2 is FQGNSA. This CDR3 spans 15 amino acids. CDR3 DNA: TGTGCCAGCAGCAAGGGACAGGGGGCCTACAATGAGCAGTTCTTC. This translates into CASSKGQGAYNEQFF.

V is TRBV30 and J is TRBJ2-7; 7 positions match TRBD1. Trimming at V came to 5 bases and at J to 5 bases, leaving 15 bases not matched to a gene. CDR3 length: 15 residues. Germline assignment: CDR1 GTSNPN and CDR2 SVGIG (reference sequence). This chain's CDR3 is CAWGSDPTGFHEQYF. CDR3 DNA sequence: TGTGCCTGGGGCAGTGACCCGACAGGGTTCCACGAGCAGTACTTC. Based on the CDR3 plus reference TRBV30 and TRBJ2-7, the full variable domain is SQTIHQWPATLVQPVGSPLSLECTVEGTSNPNLYWYRQAAGRGLQLLFYSVGIGQISSEVPQNLSASRPQDRQFILSSKKLLLSDSGFYLCAWGSDPTGFHEQYFGPGTRLTVT.

This clonotype was picked up many times. The genes are TRBV5-1 and TRBJ2-3, with D possibly matching TRBD2 (5 bases). The CDR3 sequence is 13 residues long. The germline V gene encodes CDR1 SGHRS and CDR2 YFSETQ. Trimming cost V 2 bases and J 10 bases, with 14 bases left between them. CDR3 sequence reads: CASSLPGFNAQYF. The CDR3 bases are TGCGCCAGCAGCTTACCGGGATTCAACGCGCAGTATTTT.

The gene calls are TRBV11-2 and TRBJ2-3; D is perhaps TRBD1 or TRBD2 (5 bases each). Germline V CDR1 and CDR2: SGHAT, FQNNGV. The ends were cut back, 5 bases at V and 2 bases at J, with 20 bases in the middle. The CDR3 runs to 17 residues. CDR3 DNA sequence: TGTGCCAGCAGCGAAAGGGGACCATACCTCAACACAGATACGCAGTATTTT. Its translation: CASSERGPYLNTDTQYF.

This clonotype has at least ten counts. This chain connects TRBV4-3 to TRBJ2-7; D ambiguous. Germline-derived CDR1 and CDR2 are LGHNA and YSLEER. CDR3 length: 13 residues. The V gene lost 1 base and the J gene lost 5 bases, with 9 bases spanning the gap. The CDR3 sequence: CASSQGVSHEQYF. As DNA, the CDR3 is TGCGCCAGCAGCCAAGGGGTAAGCCACGAGCAGTACTTC.

V is TRBV3-1 and J is TRBJ2-1; D may be TRBD2 (6 bases). The CDR3 is made up of 16 amino acids. CDR1 and CDR2 (germline): LGHDT, YNNKEL (reference sequence). V lost 0 bases and J 0 bases, leaving 9 bases between the germline ends. Here the CDR3 DNA reads TGTGCCAGCAGCCAAGATAGGAGGGTCTCCTACAATGAGCAGTTCTTC. Protein: CASSQDRRVSYNEQFF.

This clonotype has ten or more counts. The chain combines TRBV7-9 with TRBJ1-3, with D possibly TRBD1 on 5 matching bases. The V and J ends lost 0 bases and 4 bases respectively, with 13 bases between them. The CDR3 loop spans 16 amino acids. Germline values: CDR1 SEHNR, CDR2 FQNEAQ (reference sequence). The CDR3 protein is CASSLAYKGRGNTIYF. The CDR3, as DNA: TGTGCCAGCAGCTTAGCGTATAAGGGGCGAGGAAACACCATATATTTT. Combining the CDR3 with reference TRBV7-9 and TRBJ1-3 gives the whole variable domain DTGVSQNPRHKITKRGQNVTFRCDPISEHNRLYWYRQTLGQGPEFLTYFQNEAQLEKSRLLSDRFSAERPKGSFSTLEIQRTEQGDSAMYLCASSLAYKGRGNTIYFGEGSWLTVV.

The J gene is TRBJ2-7, the V gene TRBV11-3; TRBD2 might be the D (5 bases). V lost 6 bases, J lost 0 bases, and 15 bases lay in between. Germline V gene sequence: CDR1 SGHNT, CDR2 YENEEA. The CDR3 consists of 15 residues. CDR3 sequence: CASSQRRVTSYEQYF. DNA for the CDR3: TGTGCCAGCAGTCAGAGGCGGGTTACCTCCTACGAGCAGTACTTC.

This clonotype was seen at least ten times. The rearrangement uses TRBV12-3 or TRBV12-4 and TRBJ2-1, with D possibly matching TRBD1 (5 bases). V lost 7 bases and J 9 bases, leaving 13 bases between the germline ends. The CDR3 extends over 12 amino acids. The CDR3, as DNA: TGTGCCAGCACCGCAGGGTCCCCTGAGCAGTTCTTC. Translation gives CASTAGSPEQFF.

V is TRBV30 and J is TRBJ2-7, with D maybe TRBD1 (6 bases). V lost 0 bases to trimming and J lost 7 bases, with 10 bases between them. The length of the CDR3 is 12 residues. The germline V gene encodes CDR1 GTSNPN and CDR2 SVGIG (reference sequence). In nucleotides, the CDR3 is TGTGCCTGGAGTGTACAGGGCTTAGAGCAGTACTTC. This translates into CAWSVQGLEQYF.

The chain joins TRBV5-1 to TRBJ2-1; 7 bases align to TRBD2. V was clipped by 4 bases and J by 7 bases; unmatched bases: 14. Germline CDR1 is SGHRS and CDR2 is YFSETQ. The CDR3 consists of 16 residues. CDR3 sequence (DNA): TGCGCCAGCAGCCCACGAGGGGCGGGAGCTTCGAATGAGCAGTTCTTC. Translation: CASSPRGAGASNEQFF.

The chain links TRBV4-1 to TRBJ1-4; 8 bases match TRBD1. The germline gives CDR1 MGHRA, CDR2 YSYEKL. Trimming removed 0 bases from V and 3 bases from J; junction bases left unmatched: 3. The CDR3 consists of 16 residues. CDR3 coding DNA: TGCGCCAGCAGCCAAGAGGACAGGGCGGCTAATGAAAAACTGTTTTTT. As protein: CASSQEDRAANEKLFF.

There are a few counts of this clonotype. This sequence joins TRBV20-1 and TRBJ2-1; TRBD2 agrees at 9 bases. Germline trimming cut 7 bases from V and 7 bases from J; bases unmatched to any gene: 11. CDR1 DFQATT and CDR2 SNEGSKA come from the germline V gene (reference sequence). This CDR3 is 14 amino acids long. CDR3 sequence (DNA): TGCAGTGGCTCAGGCGCGGGAGGGAGAAATGAGCAGTTCTTC. It specifies CSGSGAGGRNEQFF.

Here the CDR3 reads CASSILGDASNEQFF. The DNA for the CDR3 is TGCGCCAGCAGCATTCTCGGGGACGCTTCCAATGAGCAGTTCTTC. This sequence joins TRBV5-1 and TRBJ2-1; perhaps D is TRBD1 or TRBD2 (5 bases each). CDR1 is SGHRS, CDR2 YFSETQ, per germline. Trimming took off 4 bases at V and 6 bases at J, with 17 bases between the two ends. The CDR3 contains 15 residues. Based on the CDR3 plus reference TRBV5-1 and TRBJ2-1, the full variable domain is KAGVTQTPRYLIKTRGQQVTLSCSPISGHRSVSWYQQTPGQGLQFLFEYFSETQRNKGNFPGRFSGRQFSNSRSEMNVSTLELGDSALYLCASSILGDASNEQFFGPGTRLTVL.

This clonotype was seen repeatedly, ten times or more. The chain is built from TRBV28 and TRBJ2-7; tentatively, D is TRBD1 (5 bases). V shed 2 bases and J shed 5 bases, with 13 bases lying between them. CDR3 length: 14 amino acids. Per germline, CDR1 MDHEN and CDR2 SYDVKM. The CDR3 region is CASSLPGWGNEQYF. For the CDR3, the DNA is TGTGCCAGCAGTTTACCAGGGTGGGGCAACGAGCAGTACTTC.

This clonotype was seen at least ten times. J is TRBJ2-3 and V is TRBV5-1, with 9 bases aligning to TRBD1. The CDR3 is 17 residues long. With 4 bases clipped from V and 0 bases from J, the junction kept 9 bases outside the gene matches. Germline V gene lookup returns CDR1 SGHRS and CDR2 YFSETQ. CDR3 bases: TGCGCCAGCAGCCCGCGCCGTGGACAGGGGAGCACAGATACGCAGTATTTT. Protein product: CASSPRRGQGSTDTQYF.

This clonotype appeared a few times. J is TRBJ1-5 and V is TRBV7-9; D is undetermined. CDR3 length: 13 amino acids. The germline CDR1 and CDR2 sequences are SEHNR and FQNEAQ (reference sequence). Trimming took off 5 bases at V and 6 bases at J, with 11 bases between the two ends. CDR3 amino acids: CASSPGLSQPQHF. CDR3 sequence (DNA): TGTGCCAGCAGCCCAGGTCTGAGTCAGCCCCAGCATTTT.

The chain has TRBV14 and TRBJ2-3; D remains ambiguous. V lost 0 bases, J lost 5 bases, and 15 bases lay in between. CDR3 length equals 16 residues. Germline CDR1 reads SGHDN; CDR2 reads FVKESK. CDR3 protein: CASSQEGSSARDTQYF. For the CDR3, the DNA is TGTGCCAGCAGCCAAGAGGGAAGCAGCGCTAGAGATACGCAGTATTTT. The whole variable domain, remainder taken from reference TRBV14 and TRBJ2-3, is EAGVTQFPSHSVIEKGQTVTLRCDPISGHDNLYWYRRVMGKEIKFLLHFVKESKQDESGMPNNRFLAERTGGTYSTLKVQPAELEDSGVYFCASSQEGSSARDTQYFGPGTRLTVL.

The DNA for the CDR3 is TGTGCCAGCAGCTTAACCCTACCTTTGGCTGGAGGGCAGTACTTC. This codes for CASSLTLPLAGGQYF. The chain uses TRBV7-3 and TRBJ2-7, with D perhaps matching TRBD2 (5 bases). The V gene lost 0 bases and the J gene lost 9 bases, with 18 bases spanning the gap. Germline V gene sequence: CDR1 SGHTA, CDR2 FQGTGA. This CDR3 spans 15 amino acids. The complete variable domain, with remaining parts taken from reference TRBV7-3 and TRBJ2-7, reads GAGVSQTPSNKVTEKGKYVELRCDPISGHTALYWYRQSLGQGPEFLIYFQGTGAADDSGLPNDRFFAVRPEGSVSTLKIQRTERGDSAVYLCASSLTLPLAGGQYFGPGTRLTVT.

This clonotype was picked up many times. This chain uses TRBV10-3 with TRBJ2-7; possible D gene TRBD2, 6 bases. CDR3 length: 11 residues. Trimming took 10 bases from V and 5 from J, leaving 12 bases between them. CDR1 and CDR2 from the germline V gene are ENHRY and SYGVKD. The CDR3 loop is CATRGIDEQYF. CDR3 DNA sequence: TGTGCCACCCGGGGGATCGACGAGCAGTACTTC.

This clonotype was seen repeatedly, ten times or more. The chain employs TRBV16 and TRBJ2-2; D ambiguous. Trimming cost V 1 base and J 4 bases, with 4 bases left between them. CDR1 and CDR2 from the germline V gene are KGHSY and FQNENV. The CDR3 is made up of 13 amino acids. The CDR3 reads CASSQWVTGELFF. CDR3 nucleotides: TGTGCCAGCAGCCAATGGGTCACCGGGGAGCTGTTTTTT.